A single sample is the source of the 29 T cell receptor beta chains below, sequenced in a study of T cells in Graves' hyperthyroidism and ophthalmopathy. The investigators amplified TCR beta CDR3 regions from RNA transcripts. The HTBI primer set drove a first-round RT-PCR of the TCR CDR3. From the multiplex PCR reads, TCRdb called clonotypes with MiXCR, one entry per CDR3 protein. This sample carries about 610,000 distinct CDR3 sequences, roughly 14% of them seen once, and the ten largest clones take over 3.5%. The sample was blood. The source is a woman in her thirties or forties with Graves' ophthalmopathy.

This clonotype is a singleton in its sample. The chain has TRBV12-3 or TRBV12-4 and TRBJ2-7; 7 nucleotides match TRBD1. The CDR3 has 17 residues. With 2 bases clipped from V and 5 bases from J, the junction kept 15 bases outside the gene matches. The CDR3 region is CASSLRGQLHRNDEQYF. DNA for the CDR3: TGTGCCAGCAGTTTAAGGGGACAGCTCCATCGTAATGACGAGCAGTACTTC.

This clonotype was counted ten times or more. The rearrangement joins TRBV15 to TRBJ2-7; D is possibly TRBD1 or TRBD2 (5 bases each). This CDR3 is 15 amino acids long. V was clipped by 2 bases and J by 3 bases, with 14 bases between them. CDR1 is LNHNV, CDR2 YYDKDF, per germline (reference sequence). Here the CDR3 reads CATSRPRDGHYEQYF. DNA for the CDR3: TGTGCCACCAGCAGACCTCGGGACGGGCACTACGAGCAGTACTTC.

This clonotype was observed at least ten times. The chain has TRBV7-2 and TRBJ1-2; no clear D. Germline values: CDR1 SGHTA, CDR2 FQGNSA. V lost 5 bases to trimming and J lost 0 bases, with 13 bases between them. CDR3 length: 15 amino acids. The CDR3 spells CASSQTTVANYGYTF. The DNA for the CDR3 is TGTGCCAGCAGCCAGACGACGGTAGCTAACTATGGCTACACCTTC.

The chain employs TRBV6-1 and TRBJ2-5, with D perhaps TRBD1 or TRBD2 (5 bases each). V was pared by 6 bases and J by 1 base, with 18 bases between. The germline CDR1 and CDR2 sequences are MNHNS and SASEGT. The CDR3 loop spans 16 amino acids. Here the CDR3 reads CASSRLSGTPQETQYF. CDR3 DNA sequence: TGTGCCAGCAGCCGCCTCTCGGGGACCCCCCAAGAGACCCAGTACTTC.

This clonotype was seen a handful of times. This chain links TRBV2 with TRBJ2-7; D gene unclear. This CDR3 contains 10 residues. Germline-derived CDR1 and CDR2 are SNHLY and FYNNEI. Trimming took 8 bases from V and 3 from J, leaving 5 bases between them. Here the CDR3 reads CASAYYEQYF. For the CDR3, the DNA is TGTGCCAGCGCCTACTACGAGCAGTACTTC.

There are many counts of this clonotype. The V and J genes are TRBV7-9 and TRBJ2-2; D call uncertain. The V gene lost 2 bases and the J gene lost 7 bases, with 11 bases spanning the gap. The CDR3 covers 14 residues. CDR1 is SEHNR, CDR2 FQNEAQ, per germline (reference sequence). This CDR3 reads CASSLFPARGELFF. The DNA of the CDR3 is TGTGCCAGCAGCTTATTCCCCGCCCGCGGGGAGCTGTTTTTT.

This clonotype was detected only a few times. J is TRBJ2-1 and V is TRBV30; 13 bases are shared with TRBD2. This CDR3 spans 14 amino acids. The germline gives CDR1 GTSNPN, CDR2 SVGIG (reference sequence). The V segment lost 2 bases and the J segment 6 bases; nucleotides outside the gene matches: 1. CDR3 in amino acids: CAWSWTSGSNEQFF. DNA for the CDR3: TGTGCCTGGAGTTGGACTAGCGGGAGCAATGAGCAGTTCTTC.

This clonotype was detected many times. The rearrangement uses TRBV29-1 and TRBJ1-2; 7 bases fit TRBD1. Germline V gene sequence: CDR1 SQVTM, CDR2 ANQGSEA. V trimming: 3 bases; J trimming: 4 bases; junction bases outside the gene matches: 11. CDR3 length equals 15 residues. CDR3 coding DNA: TGCAGCGTTGAGCTTTTAGGGCAGGGGGGCTATGGCTACACCTTC. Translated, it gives CSVELLGQGGYGYTF.

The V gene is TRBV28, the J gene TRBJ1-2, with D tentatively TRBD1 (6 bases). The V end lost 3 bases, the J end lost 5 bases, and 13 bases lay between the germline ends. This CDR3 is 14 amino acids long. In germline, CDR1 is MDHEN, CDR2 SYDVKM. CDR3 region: CASSFGQSKYGYTF. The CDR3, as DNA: TGTGCCAGCAGTTTCGGACAGTCCAAATATGGCTACACCTTC.

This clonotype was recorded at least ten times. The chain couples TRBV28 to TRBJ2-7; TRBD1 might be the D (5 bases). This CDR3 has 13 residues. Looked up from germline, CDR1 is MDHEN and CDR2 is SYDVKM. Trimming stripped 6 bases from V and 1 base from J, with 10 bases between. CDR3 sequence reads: CASRRQSSYEQYF. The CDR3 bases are TGTGCCAGCAGGCGACAGTCTTCCTACGAGCAGTACTTC.

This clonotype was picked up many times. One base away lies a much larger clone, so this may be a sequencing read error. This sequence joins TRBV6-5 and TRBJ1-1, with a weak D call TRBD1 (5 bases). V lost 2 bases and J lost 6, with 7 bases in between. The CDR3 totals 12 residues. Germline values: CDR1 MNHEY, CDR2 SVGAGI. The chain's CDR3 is CASSYGAPEAFF. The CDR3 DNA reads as TGTGCCAGCAGTTACGGGGCCCCTGAAGCTTTCTTT.

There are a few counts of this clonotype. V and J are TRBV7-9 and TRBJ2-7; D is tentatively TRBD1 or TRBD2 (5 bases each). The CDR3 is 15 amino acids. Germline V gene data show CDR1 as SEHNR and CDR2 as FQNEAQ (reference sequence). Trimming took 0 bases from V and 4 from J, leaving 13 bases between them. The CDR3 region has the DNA TGTGCCAGCAGCTTAGCTACTGGGACCAAGTACGAGCAGTACTTC. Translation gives CASSLATGTKYEQYF.

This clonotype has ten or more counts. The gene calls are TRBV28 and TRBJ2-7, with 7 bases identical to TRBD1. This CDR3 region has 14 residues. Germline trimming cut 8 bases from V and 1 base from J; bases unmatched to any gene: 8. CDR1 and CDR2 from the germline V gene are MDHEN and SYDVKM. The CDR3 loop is CASGLTGVSYEQYF. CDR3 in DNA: TGTGCCAGCGGTCTCACAGGGGTATCCTACGAGCAGTACTTC.

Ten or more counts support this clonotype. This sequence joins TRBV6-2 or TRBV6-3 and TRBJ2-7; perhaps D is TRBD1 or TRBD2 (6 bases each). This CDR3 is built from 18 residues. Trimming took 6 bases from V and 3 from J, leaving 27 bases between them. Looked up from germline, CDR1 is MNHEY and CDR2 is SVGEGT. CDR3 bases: TGTGCCAGCAGCTCACAGGGATCCGGCGGGGAAGGTCTCTACGAGCAGTACTTC. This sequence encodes CASSSQGSGGEGLYEQYF.

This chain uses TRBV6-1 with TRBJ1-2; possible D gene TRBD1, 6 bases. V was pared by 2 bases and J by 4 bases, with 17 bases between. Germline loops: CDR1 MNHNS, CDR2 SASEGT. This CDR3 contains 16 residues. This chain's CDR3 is CASSESGDDRFYGYTF. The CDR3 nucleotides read TGTGCCAGCAGTGAATCGGGAGATGACAGGTTCTATGGCTACACCTTC.

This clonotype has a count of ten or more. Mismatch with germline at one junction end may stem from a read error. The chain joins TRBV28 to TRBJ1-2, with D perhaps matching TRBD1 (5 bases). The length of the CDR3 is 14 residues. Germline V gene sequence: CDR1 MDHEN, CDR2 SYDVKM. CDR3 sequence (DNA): TGTGCCAGCAATTTATACAGGAGCCACTATGGCTACACCTTC. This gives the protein CASNLYRSHYGYTF.

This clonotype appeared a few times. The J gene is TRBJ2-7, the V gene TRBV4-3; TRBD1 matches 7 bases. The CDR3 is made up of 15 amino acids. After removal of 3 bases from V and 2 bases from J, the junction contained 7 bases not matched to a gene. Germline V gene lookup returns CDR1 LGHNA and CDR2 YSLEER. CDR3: CASSHSRDSPYEQYF. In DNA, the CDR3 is TGCGCCAGCAGCCACTCCCGGGACAGTCCCTACGAGCAGTACTTC.

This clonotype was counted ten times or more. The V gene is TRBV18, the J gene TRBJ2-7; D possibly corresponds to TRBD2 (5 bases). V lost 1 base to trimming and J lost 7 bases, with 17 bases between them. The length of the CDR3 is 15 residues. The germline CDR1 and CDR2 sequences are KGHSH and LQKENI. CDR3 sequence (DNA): TGTGCCAGCTCACCACGGAGGTATCCCCCTGGGGAGCAGTACTTC. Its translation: CASSPRRYPPGEQYF.

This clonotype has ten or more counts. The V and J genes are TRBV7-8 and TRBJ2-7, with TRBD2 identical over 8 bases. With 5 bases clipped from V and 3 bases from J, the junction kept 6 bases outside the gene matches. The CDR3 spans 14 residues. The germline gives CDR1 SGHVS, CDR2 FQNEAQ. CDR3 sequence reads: CASSQTGTSYEQYF. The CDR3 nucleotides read TGTGCCAGCAGCCAGACCGGGACTAGCTACGAGCAGTACTTC.

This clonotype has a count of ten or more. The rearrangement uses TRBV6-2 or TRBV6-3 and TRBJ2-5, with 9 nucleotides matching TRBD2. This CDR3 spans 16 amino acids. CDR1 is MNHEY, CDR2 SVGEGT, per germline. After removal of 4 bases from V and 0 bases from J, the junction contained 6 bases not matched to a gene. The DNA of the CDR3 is TGTGCCAGCAGTTCCGTCATAGCGGGGGACCAAGAGACCCAGTACTTC. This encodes CASSSVIAGDQETQYF.

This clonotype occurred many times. CDR3 DNA: TGTGCCTGGAGGGCGGGAGGGGATCAGCAGTACTTC. Translating gives CAWRAGGDQQYF. The chain couples TRBV30 to TRBJ2-7; 9 nucleotides line up with TRBD2. With V trimmed by 3 bases and J by 8 bases, 5 bases remained unmatched. CDR3 length: 12 amino acids. The germline gives CDR1 GTSNPN, CDR2 SVGIG (reference sequence).

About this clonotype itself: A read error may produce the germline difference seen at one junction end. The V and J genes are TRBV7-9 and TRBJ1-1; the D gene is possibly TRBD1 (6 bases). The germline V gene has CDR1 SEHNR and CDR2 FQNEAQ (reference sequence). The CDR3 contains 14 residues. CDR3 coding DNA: TGTACCAGCAGCTTAGGACAGCTAAACACTGAAGCTTTCTTT. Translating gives CTSSLGQLNTEAFF.

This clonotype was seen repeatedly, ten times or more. As DNA, the CDR3 is TGTGCCAGCGGGGAGGGAAACACCGGGGAGCTGTTTTTT. Its protein is CASGEGNTGELFF. The chain couples TRBV6-2 or TRBV6-3 to TRBJ2-2; 7 nucleotides line up with TRBD2. Germline assignment: CDR1 MNHEY and CDR2 SVGEGT. The CDR3 sequence is 13 residues long. V shed 8 bases and J 2 bases; nucleotides not matched to a gene: 2.

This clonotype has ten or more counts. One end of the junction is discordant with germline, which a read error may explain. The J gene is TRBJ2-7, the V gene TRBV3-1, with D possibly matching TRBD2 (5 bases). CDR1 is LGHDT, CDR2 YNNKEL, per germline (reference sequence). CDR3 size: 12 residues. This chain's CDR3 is CASSQAEYEQYF. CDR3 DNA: TGTGCCAGCAGTCAAGCGGAGTACGAGCAGTACTTC.

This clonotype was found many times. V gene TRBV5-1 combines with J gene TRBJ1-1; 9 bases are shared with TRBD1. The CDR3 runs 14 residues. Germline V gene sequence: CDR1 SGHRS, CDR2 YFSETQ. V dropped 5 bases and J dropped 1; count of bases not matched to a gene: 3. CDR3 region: CASRIQGANTEAFF. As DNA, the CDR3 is TGCGCCAGCAGAATACAGGGGGCGAACACTGAAGCTTTCTTT.

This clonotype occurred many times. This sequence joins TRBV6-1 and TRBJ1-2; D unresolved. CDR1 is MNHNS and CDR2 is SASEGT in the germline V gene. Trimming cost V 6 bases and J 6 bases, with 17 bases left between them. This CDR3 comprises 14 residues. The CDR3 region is CASSPQDGVDGYTF. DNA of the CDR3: TGTGCCAGCAGCCCGCAGGACGGCGTGGATGGCTACACCTTC.

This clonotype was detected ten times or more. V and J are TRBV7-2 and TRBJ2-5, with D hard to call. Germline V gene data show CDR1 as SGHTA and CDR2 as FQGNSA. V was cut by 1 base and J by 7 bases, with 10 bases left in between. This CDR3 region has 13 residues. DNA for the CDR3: TGTGCCAGCAGCTTAGAAAGGGCGCGGACCCAGTACTTC. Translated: CASSLERARTQYF.

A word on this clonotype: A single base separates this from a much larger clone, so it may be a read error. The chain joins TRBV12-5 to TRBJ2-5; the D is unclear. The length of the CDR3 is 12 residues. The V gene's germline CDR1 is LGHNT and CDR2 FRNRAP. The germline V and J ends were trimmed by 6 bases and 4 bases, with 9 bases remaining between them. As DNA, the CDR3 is TGTGCTAGTGGCTTCAACTTAGAGACCCAGTACTTC. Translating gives CASGFNLETQYF.

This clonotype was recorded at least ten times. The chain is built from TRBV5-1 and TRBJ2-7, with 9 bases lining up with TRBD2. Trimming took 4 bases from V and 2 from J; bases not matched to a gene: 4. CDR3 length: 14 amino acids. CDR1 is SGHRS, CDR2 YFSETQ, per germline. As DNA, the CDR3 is TGCGCCAGCAGCCCTCCTAGCGGGACCTACGAGCAGTACTTC. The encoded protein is CASSPPSGTYEQYF.